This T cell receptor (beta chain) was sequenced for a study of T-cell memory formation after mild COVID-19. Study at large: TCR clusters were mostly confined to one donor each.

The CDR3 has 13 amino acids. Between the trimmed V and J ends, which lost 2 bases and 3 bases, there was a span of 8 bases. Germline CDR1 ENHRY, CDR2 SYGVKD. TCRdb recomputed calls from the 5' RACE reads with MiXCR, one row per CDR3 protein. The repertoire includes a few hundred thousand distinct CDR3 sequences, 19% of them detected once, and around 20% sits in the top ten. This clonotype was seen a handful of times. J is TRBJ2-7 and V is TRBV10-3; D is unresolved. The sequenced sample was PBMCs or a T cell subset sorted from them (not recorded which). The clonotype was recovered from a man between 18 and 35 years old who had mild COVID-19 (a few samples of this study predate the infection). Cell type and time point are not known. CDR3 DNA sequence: TGTGCCATCAGTGAGACACCGGACTACGAGCAGTACTTC. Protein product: CAISETPDYEQYF.